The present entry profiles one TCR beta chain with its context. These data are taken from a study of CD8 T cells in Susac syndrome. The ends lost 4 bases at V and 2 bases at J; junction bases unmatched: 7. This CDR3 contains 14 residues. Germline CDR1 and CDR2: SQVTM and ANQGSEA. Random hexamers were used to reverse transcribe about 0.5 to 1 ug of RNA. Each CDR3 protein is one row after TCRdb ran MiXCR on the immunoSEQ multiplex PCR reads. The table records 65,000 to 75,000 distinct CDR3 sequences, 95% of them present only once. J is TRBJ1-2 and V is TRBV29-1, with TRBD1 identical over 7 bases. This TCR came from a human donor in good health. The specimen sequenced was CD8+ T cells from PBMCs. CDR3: CSVGPPGQNYGYTF. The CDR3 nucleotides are TGCAGCGTTGGACCCCCGGGACAGAACTATGGCTACACCTTC.